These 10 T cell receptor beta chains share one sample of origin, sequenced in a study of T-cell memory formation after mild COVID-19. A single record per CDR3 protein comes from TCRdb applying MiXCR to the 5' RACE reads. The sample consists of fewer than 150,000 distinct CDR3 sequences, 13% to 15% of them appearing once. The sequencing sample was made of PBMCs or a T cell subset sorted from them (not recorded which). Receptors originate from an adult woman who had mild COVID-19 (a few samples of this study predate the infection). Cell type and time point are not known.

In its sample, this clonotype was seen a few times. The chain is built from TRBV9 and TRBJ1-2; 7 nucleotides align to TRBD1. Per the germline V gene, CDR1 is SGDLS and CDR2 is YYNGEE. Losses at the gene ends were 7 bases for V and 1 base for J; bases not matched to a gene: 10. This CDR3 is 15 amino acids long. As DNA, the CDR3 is TGTGCCAGCGCCCATGGCACAGGGGATAACTATGGCTACACCTTC. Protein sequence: CASAHGTGDNYGYTF.

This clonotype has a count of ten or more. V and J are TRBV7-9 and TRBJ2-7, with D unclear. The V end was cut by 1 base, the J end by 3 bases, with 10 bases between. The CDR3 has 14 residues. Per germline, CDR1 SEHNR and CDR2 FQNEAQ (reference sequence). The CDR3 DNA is TGTGCCAGCAGCTTAGAGCGTTCCCACTACGAGCAGTACTTC. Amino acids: CASSLERSHYEQYF.

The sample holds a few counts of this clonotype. The CDR3 sequence is CASSLNQWSTDTQYF. The CDR3 DNA follows: TGTGCCAGCAGTTTAAATCAGTGGAGCACAGATACGCAGTATTTT. The gene calls are TRBV12-3 or TRBV12-4 and TRBJ2-3; D is uncertain. The CDR3 spans 15 residues. Trimming cost V 2 bases and J 0 bases, with 9 bases left between them.

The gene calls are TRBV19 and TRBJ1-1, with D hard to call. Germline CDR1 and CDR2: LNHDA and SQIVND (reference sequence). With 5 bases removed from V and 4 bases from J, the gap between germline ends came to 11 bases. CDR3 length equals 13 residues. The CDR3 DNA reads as TGTGCCAGTAGTTATGCGGTCGTCACTGAAGCTTTCTTT. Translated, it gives CASSYAVVTEAFF. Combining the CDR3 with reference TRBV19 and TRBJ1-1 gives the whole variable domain DGGITQSPKYLFRKEGQNVTLSCEQNLNHDAMYWYRQDPGQGLRLIYYSQIVNDFQKGDIAEGYSVSREKKESFPLTVTSAQKNPTAFYLCASSYAVVTEAFFGQGTRLTVV.

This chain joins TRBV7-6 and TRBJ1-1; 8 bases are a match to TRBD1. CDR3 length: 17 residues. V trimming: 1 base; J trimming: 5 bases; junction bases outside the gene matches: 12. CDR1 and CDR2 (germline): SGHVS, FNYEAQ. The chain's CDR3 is CASSLGRDDRGETEAFF. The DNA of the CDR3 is TGTGCCAGCAGCTTAGGGAGAGACGACAGGGGAGAGACTGAAGCTTTCTTT.

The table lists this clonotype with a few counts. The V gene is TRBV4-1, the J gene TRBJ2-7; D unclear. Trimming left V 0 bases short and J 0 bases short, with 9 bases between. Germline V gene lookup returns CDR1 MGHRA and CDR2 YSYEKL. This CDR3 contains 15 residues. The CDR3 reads CASSQEGSLSYEQYF. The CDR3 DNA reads TGCGCCAGCAGCCAAGAAGGTTCCCTCTCCTACGAGCAGTACTTC.

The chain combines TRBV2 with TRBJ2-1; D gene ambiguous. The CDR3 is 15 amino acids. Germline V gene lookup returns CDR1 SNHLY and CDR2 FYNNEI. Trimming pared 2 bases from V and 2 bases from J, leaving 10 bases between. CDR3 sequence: CASSELAEPYNEQFF. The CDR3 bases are TGTGCCAGCAGTGAATTAGCCGAACCCTACAATGAGCAGTTCTTC.

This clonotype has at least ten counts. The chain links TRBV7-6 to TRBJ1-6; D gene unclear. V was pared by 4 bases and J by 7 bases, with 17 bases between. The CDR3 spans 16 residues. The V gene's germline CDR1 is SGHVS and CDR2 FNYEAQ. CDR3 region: CASSSLGEQLNSPLHF. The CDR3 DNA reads TGTGCCAGCAGCTCCCTCGGGGAACAATTGAATTCACCCCTCCACTTT.

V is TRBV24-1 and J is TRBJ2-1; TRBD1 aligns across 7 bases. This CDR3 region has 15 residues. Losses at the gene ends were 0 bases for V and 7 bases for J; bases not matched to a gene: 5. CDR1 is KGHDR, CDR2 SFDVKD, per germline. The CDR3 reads CATSDLRTGWNEQFF. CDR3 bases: TGTGCCACCAGTGATTTGAGGACAGGTTGGAATGAGCAGTTCTTC.

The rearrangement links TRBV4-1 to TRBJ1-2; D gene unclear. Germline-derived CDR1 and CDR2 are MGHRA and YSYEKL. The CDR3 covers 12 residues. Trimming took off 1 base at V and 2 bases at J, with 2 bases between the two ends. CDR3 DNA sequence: TGCGCCAGCAGCCAAGGGAACTATGGCTACACCTTC. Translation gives CASSQGNYGYTF.